The clone carrying this T cell receptor beta chain was observed a single time. This specimen belongs to a study of CD8 T cells in Susac syndrome. After extraction with the RNeasy kit, roughly 0.5 to 1 ug of the RNA was reverse transcribed using random hexamers. The method of amplification for TCR beta CDR3 was immunoSEQ multiplex PCR, covering 54 Vbeta and 13 Jbeta. Via MiXCR, TCRdb re-called the immunoSEQ multiplex PCR reads, giving one row per CDR3 protein. The sample yields 150,000 to 200,000 distinct CDR3 sequences, about 90% seen once. Negative magnetic isolation gave CD8+ and CD4+ cells; FACS enriched CD8+ TEMRA. The CDR3 loop spans 15 amino acids. From germline, CDR1 is LNHNV and CDR2 YYDKDF (reference sequence). The V end lost 6 bases, the J end lost 2 bases, and 15 bases lay between the germline ends.

The material sequenced was CD4+ T cells from PBMCs. This chain connects TRBV15 to TRBJ2-3; TRBD2 is a possible D gene (6 bases). The source is a human donor in good health. The CDR3 is CATRPHRENTDTQYF. The CDR3 DNA reads TGTGCCACCAGGCCTCACCGGGAGAACACAGATACGCAGTATTTT. Full variable domain (rest looked up from reference TRBV15 and TRBJ2-3): DAMVIQNPRYQVTQFGKPVTLSCSQTLNHNVMYWYQQKSSQAPKLLFHYYDKDFNNEADTPDNFQSRRPNTSFCFLDIRSPGLGDTAMYLCATRPHRENTDTQYFGPGTRLTVL.